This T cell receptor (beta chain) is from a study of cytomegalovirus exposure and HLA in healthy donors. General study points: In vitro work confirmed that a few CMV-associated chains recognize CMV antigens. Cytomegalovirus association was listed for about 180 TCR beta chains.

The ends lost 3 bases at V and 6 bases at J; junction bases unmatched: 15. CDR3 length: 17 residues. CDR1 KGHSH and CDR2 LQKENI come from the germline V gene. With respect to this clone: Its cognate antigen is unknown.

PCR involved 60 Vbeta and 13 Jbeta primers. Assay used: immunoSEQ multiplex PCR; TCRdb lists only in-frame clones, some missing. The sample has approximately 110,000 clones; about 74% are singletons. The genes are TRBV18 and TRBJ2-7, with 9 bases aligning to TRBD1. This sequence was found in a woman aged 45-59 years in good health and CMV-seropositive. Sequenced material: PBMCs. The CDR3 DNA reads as TGTGCCAGCTCACCTTTTAACTCGGGACAGGGTATTTCCGAGCAGTACTTC. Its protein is CASSPFNSGQGISEQYF.